Below are 24 T cell receptor beta chains sequenced from a single sample in a study of shared clonotypes between healthy human individuals. The table came from immunoSEQ multiplex PCR; TCRdb's copy has only in-frame clones and leaves some out. The repertoire includes over 2 million clones, under 95% of them detected once, and about 0.36% sits in the top ten. Sequencing was performed on naive CD4+ T cells from PBMCs. Described subset: CD45RA+ positively selected. These receptors originate from a man aged 18 to 30 in good health. Some clones in this sample may be carry-over from other donors' samples.

The CDR3 reads CASSPQVQRNEQYF. Written as DNA, the CDR3 is TGTGCCAGCAGCCCCCAAGTACAACGCAACGAGCAGTACTTC. This chain uses TRBV5-5 with TRBJ2-7, with D uncertain. This CDR3 has 14 residues. In germline, CDR1 is SGHKS, CDR2 YYEKEE (reference sequence). Trimming left V 4 bases short and J 5 bases short, with 16 bases between. Looking up the rest from reference TRBV5-5 and TRBJ2-7 gives the full variable domain: DAGVTQSPTHLIKTRGQQVTLRCSPISGHKSVSWYQQVLGQGPQFIFQYYEKEERGRGNFPDRFSARQFPNYSSELNVNALLLGDSALYLCASSPQVQRNEQYFGPGTRLTVT.

This clone was counted a few times. The V gene is TRBV6-1, the J gene TRBJ2-6; D is undetermined. CDR1 is MNHNS and CDR2 is SASEGT in the germline V gene. The V end was cut by 7 bases, the J end by 9 bases, with 16 bases between. The CDR3 is 14 residues long. CDR3 coding DNA: TGTGCCAGCACCCTAGACCAAAGAGTCAACGTCCTGACTTTC. This gives the protein CASTLDQRVNVLTF.

The V call is TRBV19, the J call TRBJ2-7; 10 nucleotides align to TRBD1. After removal of 7 bases from V and 4 bases from J, the junction contained 4 bases not matched to a gene. The V gene's germline CDR1 is LNHDA and CDR2 SQIVND (reference sequence). The CDR3 totals 13 residues. The chain's CDR3 is CASIDRGLYEQYF. The CDR3 nucleotides read TGTGCCAGTATCGACAGGGGGCTTTACGAGCAGTACTTC.

The J gene is TRBJ2-1, the V gene TRBV5-1; TRBD2 matches at 7 bases. V was clipped by 0 bases and J by 3 bases; unmatched bases: 6. The germline gives CDR1 SGHRS, CDR2 YFSETQ. CDR3 length: 16 residues. Written as DNA, the CDR3 is TGCGCCAGCAGCTTGGTCGCGGGAGTCATCTACAATGAGCAGTTCTTC. This codes for CASSLVAGVIYNEQFF. Full variable domain (rest looked up from reference TRBV5-1 and TRBJ2-1): KAGVTQTPRYLIKTRGQQVTLSCSPISGHRSVSWYQQTPGQGLQFLFEYFSETQRNKGNFPGRFSGRQFSNSRSEMNVSTLELGDSALYLCASSLVAGVIYNEQFFGPGTRLTVL.

The chain has TRBV9 and TRBJ2-1; D not certain. V dropped 0 bases and J dropped 6 bases, with 13 bases sitting between them. There are 15 residues in the CDR3. Germline CDR1 reads SGDLS; CDR2 reads YYNGEE. CDR3 loop: CASSVAPPNANEQFF. DNA of the CDR3: TGTGCCAGCAGCGTAGCTCCACCTAATGCCAATGAGCAGTTCTTC.

The chain recombines TRBV5-6 with TRBJ2-1; D may be TRBD1 (6 bases). CDR1 is SGHDT, CDR2 YYEEEE, per germline. The CDR3 totals 15 residues. Trimming shortened V by 2 bases and J by 4 bases, and 13 bases separated the two germline ends. CDR3 in amino acids: CASSLKSGTYNEQFF. For the CDR3, the DNA is TGTGCCAGCAGCTTAAAATCCGGGACATACAATGAGCAGTTCTTC. The whole variable domain, remainder taken from reference TRBV5-6 and TRBJ2-1, is DAGVTQSPTHLIKTRGQQVTLRCSPKSGHDTVSWYQQALGQGPQFIFQYYEEEERQRGNFPDRFSGHQFPNYSSELNVNALLLGDSALYLCASSLKSGTYNEQFFGPGTRLTVL.

The V gene is TRBV7-3, the J gene TRBJ2-3, with 13 bases matching TRBD2. The CDR3 length is 16 residues. The germline gives CDR1 SGHTA, CDR2 FQGTGA. The V and J ends lost 8 bases and 2 bases, in that order; junction bases with no gene match: 7. The CDR3 spells CASGMGLAGSTDTQYF. As DNA, the CDR3 is TGTGCCAGCGGCATGGGACTAGCGGGGTCCACAGATACGCAGTATTTT. Full variable domain (remainder filled in from reference TRBV7-3 and TRBJ2-3): GAGVSQTPSNKVTEKGKYVELRCDPISGHTALYWYRQSLGQGPEFLIYFQGTGAADDSGLPNDRFFAVRPEGSVSTLKIQRTERGDSAVYLCASGMGLAGSTDTQYFGPGTRLTVL.

The chain couples TRBV5-1 to TRBJ2-1; 8 positions agree with TRBD2. Germline V lookup: CDR1 SGHRS, CDR2 YFSETQ. J lost 7 bases, V lost 1 base, and 4 bases had no gene match. The CDR3 runs 14 residues. CDR3 in amino acids: CASSLSGGPNEQFF. As DNA, the CDR3 is TGCGCCAGCAGCTTGTCGGGAGGGCCGAATGAGCAGTTCTTC.

For the CDR3, the DNA is TGTACCGGCATTGGAGGGGGCGCGAAAAATGAGCAGTTCTTC. Translating it yields CTGIGGGAKNEQFF. The rearrangement uses TRBV30 and TRBJ2-1; TRBD1 might be the D (7 bases). The CDR3 extends over 14 amino acids. CDR1 and CDR2 (germline): GTSNPN, SVGIG (reference sequence).

The chain recombines TRBV7-9 with TRBJ2-1; possible D gene TRBD2, 6 bases. The ends were cut back, 6 bases at V and 10 bases at J, with 13 bases in the middle. The CDR3 runs 12 residues. Looked up from germline, CDR1 is SEHNR and CDR2 is FQNEAQ (reference sequence). The CDR3 DNA follows: TGTGCCAGCAGGTTCCGGGACTTCGAGCAGTTCTTC. Translated, it gives CASRFRDFEQFF.

The V gene is TRBV11-2, the J gene TRBJ2-6, with unresolved D. CDR1 and CDR2 from the germline V gene are SGHAT and FQNNGV. Trimming took off 5 bases at V and 1 base at J, with 9 bases between the two ends. The length of the CDR3 is 15 residues. DNA for the CDR3: TGTGCCAGCAGCCCCTCCCGATCTGGGGCCAACGTCCTGACTTTC. Residues: CASSPSRSGANVLTF. Based on the CDR3 plus reference TRBV11-2 and TRBJ2-6, the full variable domain is EAGVAQSPRYKIIEKRQSVAFWCNPISGHATLYWYQQILGQGPKLLIQFQNNGVVDDSQLPKDRFSAERLKGVDSTLKIQPAKLEDSAVYLCASSPSRSGANVLTFGAGSRLTVL.

V gene TRBV6-5 combines with J gene TRBJ2-3; 8 bases line up with TRBD2. The ends lost 4 bases at V and 4 bases at J; junction bases unmatched: 10. In germline, CDR1 is MNHEY, CDR2 SVGAGI. The CDR3 consists of 16 residues. The CDR3 DNA follows: TGTGCCAGCAGTTTGGGGCTAGCGGGTTTCGCAGATACGCAGTATTTT. This sequence encodes CASSLGLAGFADTQYF.

Of note for this clone: Other nucleotide sequences from this sample produce the same CDR3. V gene TRBV7-8 combines with J gene TRBJ1-5, with no clear D. The length of the CDR3 is 14 residues. Germline lookup yields CDR1 SGHVS and CDR2 FQNEAQ. V lost 0 bases and J 1 base, leaving 4 bases between the germline ends. In nucleotides, the CDR3 is TGTGCCAGCAGCTTAGCGGGGAGCAATCAGCCCCAGCATTTT. The encoded protein is CASSLAGSNQPQHF.

The V and J genes are TRBV10-3 and TRBJ1-5, with 10 bases that match TRBD1. CDR1 ENHRY and CDR2 SYGVKD come from the germline V gene. The V segment lost 5 bases and the J segment 7 bases; nucleotides outside the gene matches: 8. The CDR3 extends over 15 amino acids. CDR3 coding DNA: TGTGCCATCAGTAAGGACAGGGGGGACGTGCAGCCCCAGCATTTT. Translation gives CAISKDRGDVQPQHF.

The chain joins TRBV5-5 to TRBJ2-5; the D is unclear. V lost 1 base and J lost 0, with 7 bases in between. Germline-derived CDR1 and CDR2 are SGHKS and YYEKEE (reference sequence). The CDR3 is 14 amino acids. This chain's CDR3 is CASSLYGDQETQYF. CDR3 sequence (DNA): TGTGCCAGCAGCTTGTACGGAGACCAAGAGACCCAGTACTTC.

This chain links TRBV9 with TRBJ2-1; the D gene is possibly TRBD1 (5 bases). V dropped 0 bases and J dropped 10 bases, with 14 bases sitting between them. Looked up from germline, CDR1 is SGDLS and CDR2 is YYNGEE. The CDR3 spans 14 residues. In nucleotides, the CDR3 is TGTGCCAGCAGCGTAGTAGGGGTGGTGGGGGAGCAGTTCTTC. Translation gives CASSVVGVVGEQFF.

The genes are TRBV25-1 and TRBJ2-5; possibly TRBD2 for D (5 bases). The length of the CDR3 is 15 residues. V was pared by 1 base and J by 3 bases, with 12 bases between. CDR1 is MGHDK and CDR2 is SYGVNS in the germline V gene. The CDR3 here is CASSEFGSGEETQYF. For the CDR3, the DNA is TGTGCCAGCAGTGAATTTGGCAGCGGCGAAGAGACCCAGTACTTC.

This clone was observed once. CDR3: CASSFRQGRGTGELFF. The CDR3 DNA is TGTGCCAGCAGTTTTCGACAGGGTCGGGGGACCGGGGAGCTGTTTTTT. This chain joins TRBV28 and TRBJ2-2, with D maybe TRBD1 (7 bases). This CDR3 comprises 16 residues. Germline CDR1 MDHEN, CDR2 SYDVKM. Between the trimmed V and J ends, which lost 3 bases and 5 bases, there was a span of 16 bases.

This clone was seen a single time. V is TRBV7-3 and J is TRBJ2-3; the D is unclear. Germline values: CDR1 SGHTA, CDR2 FQGTGA. This CDR3 has 16 residues. Deletions cut 5 bases from V and 0 bases from J, with 15 bases between. CDR3 amino acids: CASSPGRSASTDTQYF. DNA of the CDR3: TGTGCCAGCAGCCCGGGCAGATCCGCTAGCACAGATACGCAGTATTTT.

The rearrangement links TRBV29-1 to TRBJ2-7; 14 bases fit TRBD2. CDR3 length: 14 amino acids. Germline lookup yields CDR1 SQVTM and CDR2 ANQGSEA. The V segment lost 4 bases and the J segment 6 bases; nucleotides outside the gene matches: 5. The CDR3 protein is CSVGGLAGVVEQYF. The CDR3 DNA follows: TGCAGCGTTGGGGGACTAGCGGGAGTGGTCGAGCAGTACTTC.

The chain has TRBV6-5 and TRBJ2-1; 9 positions agree with TRBD1. This CDR3 region has 15 residues. Germline lookup yields CDR1 MNHEY and CDR2 SVGAGI. The V segment lost 6 bases and the J segment 15 bases; nucleotides outside the gene matches: 18. CDR3 residues: CASSPGQGPNSRRFF. Here the CDR3 DNA reads TGTGCCAGCAGCCCCGGACAGGGGCCTAACTCAAGACGGTTCTTC.

The gene calls are TRBV4-2 and TRBJ2-5; 9 bases agree with TRBD2. This CDR3 region has 17 residues. Trimming took 0 bases from V and 7 from J; bases not matched to a gene: 12. Germline CDR1 reads LGHNA; CDR2 reads YNFKEQ. The CDR3 sequence is CASSQDYGAGGGVTQYF. CDR3 coding DNA: TGTGCCAGCAGCCAAGATTACGGAGCGGGAGGTGGTGTGACCCAGTACTTC.

This clone was detected only once. This chain connects TRBV6-5 to TRBJ2-7; 7 bases align to TRBD1. Trimming took 2 bases from V and 2 from J; bases not matched to a gene: 6. This CDR3 contains 15 residues. The germline CDR1 and CDR2 sequences are MNHEY and SVGAGI. DNA of the CDR3: TGTGCCAGCAGTTACACCGGGACAGATCCCTACGAGCAGTACTTC. It specifies CASSYTGTDPYEQYF.

This clone was detected a few times. The chain has TRBV6-5 and TRBJ1-1; no clear D. V shed 2 bases and J shed 0 bases, with 7 bases lying between them. CDR1 and CDR2 from the germline V gene are MNHEY and SVGAGI. The CDR3 is made up of 14 amino acids. The DNA of the CDR3 is TGTGCCAGCAGTTACGACACCATGAACACTGAAGCTTTCTTT. This codes for CASSYDTMNTEAFF.